The rows below give T cell receptor beta chains drawn from one sample of a study of cytomegalovirus exposure and HLA in healthy donors. Clones were read by immunoSEQ multiplex PCR, and TCRdb kept only the in-frame ones, dropping some. The data contain over 85,000 clones, about four fifths of them singletons. The sample consisted of PBMCs. All receptors derive from a man between 35 and 55 years old in good health and CMV-seropositive. CDR3s include the opening cysteine and the closing phenylalanine or tryptophan. D genes are given only for firm matches. Only part of the rows carry a size: once, few, many, or a class if the clone is expanded.

TRBJ2-7 TRBD2 TRBV2 - TGTGCCATCCACTCTGGGGGGGGTCCCTCCTACGAGCAGTACTTC CAIHSGGGPSYEQYF
TRBJ2-1 TRBD2 TRBV9 - TGTGCCAGCAGCGTAGCTGGAAGCGGGAGTTACAATGAGCAGTTCTTC CASSVAGSGSYNEQFF
TRBJ2-1 - TRBV5-1 - TGCGCCAGCAGCTTCGGGAGCCTGACCTACAATGAGCAGTTCTTC CASSFGSLTYNEQFF
TRBJ2-3 TRBD2 TRBV5-1 - TGCGCCAGCAGCTTATTAAAGGGACTAGCGGGAGAATCAGCAGATACGCAGTATTTT CASSLLKGLAGESADTQYF
TRBJ1-1 TRBD1 TRBV28 - TGTGCCAGCAGTTTTACCGGGACAGGGAACCCTGAAGCTTTCTTT CASSFTGTGNPEAFF
TRBJ2-7 - TRBV7-2 - TGTGCCAGCAGCTTAGCACAGGGTTTCGGAGAGCAGTACTTC CASSLAQGFGEQYF
TRBJ2-7 TRBD2 TRBV4-1 - TGCGCCAGCAGCCAAGAGCGGGGGGTATACTACGAGCAGTACTTC CASSQERGVYYEQYF
TRBJ2-2 TRBD2 TRBV19 - TGTGCCAGTAAGGGACTAGCGGGAGAAGTCGGGGAGCTGTTTTTT CASKGLAGEVGELFF
TRBJ1-2 TRBD1 TRBV7-8 - TGTGCCGGAGGACAGGTCGGAGGGGGCTACACCTTC CAGGQVGGGYTF
TRBJ2-1 - TRBV20-1 once TGCAGGGCCCAGACAAGCAATGAGCAGTTCTTC CRAQTSNEQFF
TRBJ2-7 TRBD2 TRBV9 - TGTGCCAGCAGCCTTACTAGCGGGGGGGCCTACGAGCAGTACTTC CASSLTSGGAYEQYF
TRBJ2-7 - TRBV30 - TGTGCCTGGAGTGTCGGGGGAGGCTACGAGCAGTACTTC CAWSVGGGYEQYF
TRBJ2-3 - TRBV21-1 - TGTGCCAGCAGCAGTAGCGGGAGGGCCGATACGCAGTATTTT CASSSSGRADTQYF
TRBJ2-1 - TRBV6-5 few TGTGCCAGCAGTGTAACCTTAGCGGCTGAGCAGTTCTTC CASSVTLAAEQFF
TRBJ2-3 - TRBV5-1 - TGCGCCAGCAGCCAGGACAGTGCAGATACGCAGTATTTT CASSQDSADTQYF
TRBJ1-1 - TRBV10-1 - TGCGCCAGCAGTGGACTTGGCAACACTGAAGCTTTCTTT CASSGLGNTEAFF
TRBJ1-3 - TRBV5-4 - TGTGCCAGCAGCTCCCAACTCCCAGGAAACACCATATATTTT CASSSQLPGNTIYF
TRBJ1-5 - TRBV7-9 - TGTGCCAGCAGCTGGGGCACAGGGAGTAATCAGCCCCAGCATTTT CASSWGTGSNQPQHF
TRBJ2-7 - TRBV6-1 - TGTGCCAGCACTCCCCAGGGGAACGAGCAGTACTTC CASTPQGNEQYF
TRBJ2-1 TRBD2 TRBV7-2 - TGTGCCAGCAGCTTAATGGGACTAGCGGGGGGGCAGCAGTTCTTC CASSLMGLAGGQQFF
TRBJ2-1 TRBD1 TRBV9 - TGTGCCAGCAGCCCCTCCGAGGGGGCTACCAAGCAGTTCTTC CASSPSEGATKQFF
TRBJ2-1 - TRBV20-1 once TGCAGTGCCGGAGACTTCCTTGGGCAGTTCTTC CSAGDFLGQFF
TRBJ1-2 - TRBV7-3 - TGTGCCAGCAGCCCCAGGGGAAACATCGGCTACACCTTC CASSPRGNIGYTF
TRBJ2-7 - TRBV25-1 - TGTGCCAGCAGTAAAGTCCCTAACTACGAGCAGTACTTC CASSKVPNYEQYF
TRBJ2-7 TRBD2 TRBV4-2 - TGTGCCAGCAGCCTCTCTCGGGGGGGCCCCGAGCAGTACTTC CASSLSRGGPEQYF
TRBJ1-4 - TRBV5-1 once TGCGCCAGCAGCGTCAGGGGTGGGGGTGAAAAACTGTTTTTT CASSVRGGGEKLFF
TRBJ2-7 TRBD1 TRBV5-1 - TGCGCCAGCAGCTTGGCCACAGGGGGTCTATCGCGGGCCTACGAGCAGTACTTC CASSLATGGLSRAYEQYF
TRBJ2-3 TRBD2 TRBV11-2 - TGTGCCAGCAGCTTATGGTCTAGCGGGAGCGGAGATACGCAGTATTTT CASSLWSSGSGDTQYF
TRBJ2-1 TRBD1 TRBV5-4 once TGTGCCAGCAGCTTCGGGACAGGGGCCTACAATGAGCAGTTCTTC CASSFGTGAYNEQFF
TRBJ1-1 - TRBV18 - TGTGCCAGCTCACCCGAGAGGTCGACTGAAGCTTTCTTT CASSPERSTEAFF
TRBJ1-2 - TRBV29-1 - TGCAGCGTGCGGATAGGGGTTGGGTATGGCGGCTACACCTTC CSVRIGVGYGGYTF
TRBJ1-3 TRBD1 TRBV18 - TGTGCCAGCTCACCACGGGACAGGGGGTCCTCTGGAAACACCATATATTTT CASSPRDRGSSGNTIYF
TRBJ1-2 - TRBV6-6 - TGTGCCAGCAGTTACTCGGGCGCAGATGGCTACACCTTC CASSYSGADGYTF
TRBJ2-7 - TRBV6-5 - TGTGCCACCGACGACAGAAAGGACGAGCAGTACTTC CATDDRKDEQYF
TRBJ1-4 TRBD1 TRBV9 once TGTGCCAGCAGCGTAGACCCCGGGACAGGGGATGGGTTGACAACTAATGAAAAACTGTTTTTT CASSVDPGTGDGLTTNEKLFF
TRBJ2-5 TRBD2 TRBV5-1 once TGCGCCAGCAGCTTGGGACTAGCGGGGTACCAGGAGACCCAGTACTTC CASSLGLAGYQETQYF
TRBJ2-2 TRBD1 TRBV7-9 - TGTGCCAGCAGCAAATCCGGACAGGGGGCTGCCGGGGAGCTGTTTTTT CASSKSGQGAAGELFF
TRBJ1-2 TRBD1 TRBV19 - TGTGCCAGTAGTACCGGGACAGAGATCTATGGCTACACCTTC CASSTGTEIYGYTF
TRBJ2-7 - TRBV11-1 few TGTGCCAGCAGCTCAGACTACGAGCAGTACTTC CASSSDYEQYF
TRBJ2-3 - TRBV5-1 few TGCGCCAGCAGCTCGACTAGCACAGATACGCAGTATTTT CASSSTSTDTQYF
TRBJ1-1 TRBD1 TRBV4-1 - TGCGCCAGCAGCCCGGGACAGGGGGCGAAGAACACTGAAGCTTTCTTT CASSPGQGAKNTEAFF
TRBJ1-2 - TRBV29-1 once TGCAGCGTTGATCGGGCGGGGGCGGGTGGCTACACCTTC CSVDRAGAGGYTF
TRBJ1-1 TRBD1 TRBV10-3 once TGTGCCATCAGTGATGCTGCCAGGGGGAAGAGCACTGAAGCTTTCTTT CAISDAARGKSTEAFF
TRBJ1-3 - TRBV6-1 - TGTGCCAGCAGTGAGAGTCGGTCTCGAAACACCATATATTTT CASSESRSRNTIYF
TRBJ2-7 TRBD1 TRBV5-1 - TGCGCCAGCAGCCCGACAGGGGGTCCCTACGAGCAGTACTTC CASSPTGGPYEQYF
TRBJ2-3 TRBD1 TRBV19 - TGTGCCAGTAGTACAGGGGGCGGGACAGATACGCAGTATTTT CASSTGGGTDTQYF
TRBJ2-5 TRBD1 TRBV7-9 - TGTGCCAGCAGCTCTTCGGACAGGGGTCAAGAGACCCAGTACTTC CASSSSDRGQETQYF
TRBJ2-1 TRBD1 TRBV27 - TGTGCCAGCAGTTTGGGGGACAGCTCCTACAATGAGCAGTTCTTC CASSLGDSSYNEQFF
TRBJ2-5 - TRBV7-9 - TGTGCCAGCAGCTGGACAGAACAAGAGACCCAGTACTTC CASSWTEQETQYF
TRBJ2-2 TRBD1 TRBV2 few TGTGCCAGCGGCTCGGGACAGCCCGCCGCCGGGGAGCTGTTTTTT CASGSGQPAAGELFF
TRBJ2-5 TRBD1 TRBV7-2 - TGTGCCAGCAGCGAGTCGGGGACAGGGTCTTGGGAGACCCAGTACTTC CASSESGTGSWETQYF
TRBJ1-6 TRBD1 TRBV6-6 - TGTGCCAGCAGTCGAGACAGGGGGCAGTCACCCCTCCACTTT CASSRDRGQSPLHF
TRBJ1-2 TRBD1 TRBV6-6 - TGTGCCAGCAGATCGACACAGGGGGACTATGGCTACACCTTC CASRSTQGDYGYTF
TRBJ1-2 TRBD1 TRBV4-1 - TGCGCCAGCAGCCAGGAGACAGGGTTGGGGGGCTACACCTTC CASSQETGLGGYTF